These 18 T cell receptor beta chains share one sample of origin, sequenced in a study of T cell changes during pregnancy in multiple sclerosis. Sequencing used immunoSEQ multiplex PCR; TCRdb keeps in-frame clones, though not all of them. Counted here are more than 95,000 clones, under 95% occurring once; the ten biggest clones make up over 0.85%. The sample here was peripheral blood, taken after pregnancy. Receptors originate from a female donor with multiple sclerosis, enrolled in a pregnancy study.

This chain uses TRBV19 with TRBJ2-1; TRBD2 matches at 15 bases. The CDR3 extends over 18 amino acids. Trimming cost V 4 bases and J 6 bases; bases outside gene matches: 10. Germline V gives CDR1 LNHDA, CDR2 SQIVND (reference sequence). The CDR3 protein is CASSTHSGTSGRSNEQFF. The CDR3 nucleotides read TGTGCCAGTAGTACCCATTCGGGGACTAGCGGGAGGTCCAATGAGCAGTTCTTC.

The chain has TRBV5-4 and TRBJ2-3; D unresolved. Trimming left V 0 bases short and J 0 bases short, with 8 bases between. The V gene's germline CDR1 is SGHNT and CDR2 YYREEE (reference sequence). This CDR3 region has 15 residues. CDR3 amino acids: CASSLEPASTDTQYF. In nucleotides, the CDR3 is TGTGCCAGCAGCTTGGAGCCTGCTAGCACAGATACGCAGTATTTT.

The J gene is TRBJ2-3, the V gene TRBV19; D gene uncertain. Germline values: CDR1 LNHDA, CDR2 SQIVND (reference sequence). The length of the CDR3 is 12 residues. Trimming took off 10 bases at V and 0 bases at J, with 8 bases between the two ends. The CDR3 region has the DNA TGTGCCAATCCCAGGAGCACAGATACGCAGTATTTT. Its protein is CANPRSTDTQYF.

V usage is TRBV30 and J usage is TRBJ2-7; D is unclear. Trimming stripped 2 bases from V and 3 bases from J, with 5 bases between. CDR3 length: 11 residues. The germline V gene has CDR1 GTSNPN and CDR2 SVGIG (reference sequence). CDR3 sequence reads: CAWSPLYEQYF. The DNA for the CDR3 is TGTGCCTGGAGTCCTCTCTACGAGCAGTACTTC.

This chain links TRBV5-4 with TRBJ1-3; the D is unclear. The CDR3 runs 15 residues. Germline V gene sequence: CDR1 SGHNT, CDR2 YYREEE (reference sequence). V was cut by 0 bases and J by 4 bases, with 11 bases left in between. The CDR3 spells CASSLGPPTGNTIYF. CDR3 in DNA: TGTGCCAGCAGCTTGGGGCCCCCCACGGGAAACACCATATATTTT.

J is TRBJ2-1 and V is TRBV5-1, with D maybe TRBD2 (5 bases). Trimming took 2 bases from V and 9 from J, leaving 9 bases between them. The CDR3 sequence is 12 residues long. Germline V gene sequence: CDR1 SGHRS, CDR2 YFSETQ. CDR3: CASSFSGTEQFF. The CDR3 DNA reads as TGCGCCAGCAGCTTCAGCGGAACTGAGCAGTTCTTC.

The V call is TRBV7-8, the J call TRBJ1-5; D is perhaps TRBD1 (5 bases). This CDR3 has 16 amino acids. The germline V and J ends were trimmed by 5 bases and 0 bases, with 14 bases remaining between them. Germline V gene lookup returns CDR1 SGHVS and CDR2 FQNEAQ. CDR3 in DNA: TGTGCCAGCAGCGCTCAGACAGATCTTAGCAATCAGCCCCAGCATTTT. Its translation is CASSAQTDLSNQPQHF.

CDR3 nucleotide sequence: TGCGCCAGCAGCTTACAGGGTTTCGATACGCAGTATTTT. Translating it yields CASSLQGFDTQYF. The rearrangement links TRBV5-1 to TRBJ2-3, with D possibly being TRBD1 (6 bases). V was clipped by 2 bases and J by 6 bases, with 10 bases between them. CDR3 length: 13 amino acids. Per the germline V gene, CDR1 is SGHRS and CDR2 is YFSETQ.

CDR3 bases: TGCGCCAGCAGTGATCCGTCTGGACTAGCAGGCGCCGGGGAGCTGTTTTTT. Translated, it gives CASSDPSGLAGAGELFF. V and J are TRBV10-2 and TRBJ2-2; TRBD2 agrees at 8 bases. The length of the CDR3 is 17 residues. V shed 3 bases, J shed 6 bases, and the junction held 12 bases outside the gene matches. CDR1 WSHSY and CDR2 SAAADI come from the germline V gene.

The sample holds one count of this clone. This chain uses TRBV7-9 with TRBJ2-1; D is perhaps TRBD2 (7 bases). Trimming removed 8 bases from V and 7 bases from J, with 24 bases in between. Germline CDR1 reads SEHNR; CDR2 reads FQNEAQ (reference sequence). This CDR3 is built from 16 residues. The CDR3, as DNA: TGTGCCAGCCTAGGGAGGGGGGGCTATGTGAGGAATGAGCAGTTCTTC. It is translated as CASLGRGGYVRNEQFF. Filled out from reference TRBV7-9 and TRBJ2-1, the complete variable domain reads DTGVSQNPRHKITKRGQNVTFRCDPISEHNRLYWYRQTLGQGPEFLTYFQNEAQLEKSRLLSDRFSAERPKGSFSTLEIQRTEQGDSAMYLCASLGRGGYVRNEQFFGPGTRLTVL.

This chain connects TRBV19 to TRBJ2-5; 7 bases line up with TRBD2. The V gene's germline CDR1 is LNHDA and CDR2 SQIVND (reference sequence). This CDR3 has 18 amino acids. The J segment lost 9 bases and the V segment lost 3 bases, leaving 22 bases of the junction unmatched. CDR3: CASSITPAGLVGRSSQYF. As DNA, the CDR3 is TGTGCCAGTAGTATTACCCCCGCTGGACTAGTTGGGCGGAGTTCCCAGTACTTC.

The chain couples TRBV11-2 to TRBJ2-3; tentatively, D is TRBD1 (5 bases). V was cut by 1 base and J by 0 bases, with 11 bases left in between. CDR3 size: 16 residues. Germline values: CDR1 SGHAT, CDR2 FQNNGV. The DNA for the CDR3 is TGTGCCAGCAGCTTAGGAGACAGATCGAGCACAGATACGCAGTATTTT. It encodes CASSLGDRSSTDTQYF.

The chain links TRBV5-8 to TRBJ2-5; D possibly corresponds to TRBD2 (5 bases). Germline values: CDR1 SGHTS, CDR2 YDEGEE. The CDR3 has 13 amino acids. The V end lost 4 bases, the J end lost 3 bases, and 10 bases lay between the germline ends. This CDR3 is CASSNWEKETQYF. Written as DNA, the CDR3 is TGTGCCAGCAGCAATTGGGAGAAAGAGACCCAGTACTTC.

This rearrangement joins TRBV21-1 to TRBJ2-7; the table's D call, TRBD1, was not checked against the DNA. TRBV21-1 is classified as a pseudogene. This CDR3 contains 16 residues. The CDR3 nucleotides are TGTGCCAGCAGCAAAACGGCGAGGGGGCCGGCCTACGAGCAGTACTTC. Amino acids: CASSKTARGPAYEQYF.

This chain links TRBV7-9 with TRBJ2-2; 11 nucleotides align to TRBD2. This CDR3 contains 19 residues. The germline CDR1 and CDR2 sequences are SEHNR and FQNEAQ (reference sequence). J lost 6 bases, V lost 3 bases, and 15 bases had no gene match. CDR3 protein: CASSFRQVLAGGSSGELFF. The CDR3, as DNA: TGTGCCAGCAGCTTCCGACAGGTTCTAGCGGGAGGAAGCTCCGGGGAGCTGTTTTTT. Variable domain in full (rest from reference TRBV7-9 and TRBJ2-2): DTGVSQNPRHKITKRGQNVTFRCDPISEHNRLYWYRQTLGQGPEFLTYFQNEAQLEKSRLLSDRFSAERPKGSFSTLEIQRTEQGDSAMYLCASSFRQVLAGGSSGELFFGEGSRLTVL.

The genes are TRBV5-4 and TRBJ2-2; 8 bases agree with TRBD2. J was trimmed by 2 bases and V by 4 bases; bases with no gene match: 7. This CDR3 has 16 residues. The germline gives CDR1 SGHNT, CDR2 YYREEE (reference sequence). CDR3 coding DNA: TGTGCCAGCAGCGAGCACGGGGGGGCTAACACCGGGGAGCTGTTTTTT. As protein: CASSEHGGANTGELFF.

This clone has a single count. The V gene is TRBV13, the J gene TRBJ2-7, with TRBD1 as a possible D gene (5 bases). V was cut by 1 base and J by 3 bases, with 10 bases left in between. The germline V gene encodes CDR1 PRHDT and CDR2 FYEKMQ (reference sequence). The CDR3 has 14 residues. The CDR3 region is CASSLAYRIYEQYF. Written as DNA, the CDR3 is TGTGCCAGCAGCTTAGCTTACAGGATCTACGAGCAGTACTTC. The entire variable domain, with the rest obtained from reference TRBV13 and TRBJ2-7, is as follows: AAGVIQSPRHLIKEKRETATLKCYPIPRHDTVYWYQQGPGQDPQFLISFYEKMQSDKGSIPDRFSAQQFSDYHSELNMSSLELGDSALYFCASSLAYRIYEQYFGPGTRLTVT.

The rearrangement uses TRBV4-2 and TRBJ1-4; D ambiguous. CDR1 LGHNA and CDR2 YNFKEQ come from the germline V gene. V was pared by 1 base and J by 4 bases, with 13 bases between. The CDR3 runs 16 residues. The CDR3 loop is CASSQGHELSNEKLFF. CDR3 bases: TGTGCCAGCAGCCAAGGCCACGAACTTAGTAATGAAAAACTGTTTTTT.